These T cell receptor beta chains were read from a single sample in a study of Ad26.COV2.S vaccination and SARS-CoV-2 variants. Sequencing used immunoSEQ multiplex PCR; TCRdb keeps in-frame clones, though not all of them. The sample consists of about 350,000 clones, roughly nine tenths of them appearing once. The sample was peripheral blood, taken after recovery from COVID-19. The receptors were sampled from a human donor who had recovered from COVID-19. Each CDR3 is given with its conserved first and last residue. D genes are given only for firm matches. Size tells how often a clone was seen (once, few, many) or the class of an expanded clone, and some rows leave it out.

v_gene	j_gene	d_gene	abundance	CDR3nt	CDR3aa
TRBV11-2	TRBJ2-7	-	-	TGTGCCAGCAGCTTAGGGTCCTCGAGCTCCTACGAGCAGTACTTC	CASSLGSSSSYEQYF
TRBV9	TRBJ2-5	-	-	TGTGCCAGCAGCGAGGAGGGATTTGGTCAAGAGACCCAGTACTTC	CASSEEGFGQETQYF
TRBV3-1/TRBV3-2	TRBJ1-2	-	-	TGTGCCAGCAGCCAATCTCCAAGGTACCGACAATATGGCTACACCTTC	CASSQSPRYRQYGYTF
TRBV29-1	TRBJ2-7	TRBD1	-	TGCAGCGCTGGACAGGGGGAGGATCCCTACGAGCAGTACTTC	CSAGQGEDPYEQYF
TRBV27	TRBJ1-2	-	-	TGTGCCAGCAGTTTATCGGGGGGCGGAAACTATGGCTACACCTTC	CASSLSGGGNYGYTF
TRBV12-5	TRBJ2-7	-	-	TGTGCTAGTGGCGGGACTGCCTCCCGTTACGAGCAGTACTTC	CASGGTASRYEQYF
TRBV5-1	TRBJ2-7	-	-	TGCGCCAGCAGCCCGGACGACAGCTACGAGCAGTACTTC	CASSPDDSYEQYF
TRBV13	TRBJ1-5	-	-	TGTGCCAGCAGCTTAGGAGGGGACCGCAATCAGCCCCAGCATTTT	CASSLGGDRNQPQHF
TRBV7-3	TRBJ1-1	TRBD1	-	TGTGCCAGCAGCCCCCCGGGACAGGGAATAGGCACTGAAGCTTTCTTT	CASSPPGQGIGTEAFF
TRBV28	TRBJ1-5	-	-	TGTGCCAGCAGCCAGGGTGGACAGCCCCAGCATTTT	CASSQGGQPQHF
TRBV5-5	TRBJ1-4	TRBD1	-	TGTGCCAGCAGCGGGGGACAGGGGGCAGTGGAGGAAAAACTGTTTTTT	CASSGGQGAVEEKLFF
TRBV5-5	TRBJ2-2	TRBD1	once	TGTGCCAGCAGACAGACAGGGGCCGGGGAGCTGTTTTTT	CASRQTGAGELFF
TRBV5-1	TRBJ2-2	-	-	TGCGCCAGCAGCTCCGGGGGGCTCGGCACCGGGGAGCTGTTTTTT	CASSSGGLGTGELFF
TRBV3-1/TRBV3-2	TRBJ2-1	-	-	TGTGCCAGCAGCCAAGATCAGGGTAGCAATGAGCAGTTCTTC	CASSQDQGSNEQFF
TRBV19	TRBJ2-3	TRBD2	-	TGTGCCAGTAGTATTTTCTCTAGCGGGGCCACAGATACGCAGTATTTT	CASSIFSSGATDTQYF
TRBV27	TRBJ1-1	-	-	TGTGCCAGCAGTTTTGAGGGGCTGAACACTGAAGCTTTCTTT	CASSFEGLNTEAFF
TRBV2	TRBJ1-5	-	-	TGTGCCAGCAGGGCGCCGAGTGCGGGTCAGCCCCAGCATTTT	CASRAPSAGQPQHF
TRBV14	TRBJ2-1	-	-	TGTGCCAGCAGCCAAGGATTGGCCCGCGGCGGCTATGAGCAGTTCTTC	CASSQGLARGGYEQFF
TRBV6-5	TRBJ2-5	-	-	TGTGCCAGCAGTTACCTCCGGGATTCGACCCAGTACTTC	CASSYLRDSTQYF
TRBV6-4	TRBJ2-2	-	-	TGTGCCAGCAGCGGGCCAGGAGGCTCCGACACCGGGGAGCTGTTTTTT	CASSGPGGSDTGELFF
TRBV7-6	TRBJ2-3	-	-	TGTGCCAGCAGCTTAGCTCTGGGGGCAGATACGCAGTATTTT	CASSLALGADTQYF
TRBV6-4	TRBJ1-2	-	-	TGTGCCAGCAGTGACTCTAGGGCCGGGCATGGCTACACCTTC	CASSDSRAGHGYTF
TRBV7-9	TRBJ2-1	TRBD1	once	TGTGCCAGCAGGGATACAGGGGCCAATGAGCAGTTCTTC	CASRDTGANEQFF
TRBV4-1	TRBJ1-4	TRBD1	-	TGCGCCAGCAGCCTCCGCGGGGACAGAATAAAGCAATCAGGAAATGAAAAACTGTTTTTT	CASSLRGDRIKQSGNEKLFF
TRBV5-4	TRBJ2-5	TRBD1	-	TGTGCCAGCAGCTTACAGGGGGCGTTCGAGACCCAGTACTTC	CASSLQGAFETQYF
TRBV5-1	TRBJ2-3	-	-	TGCGCCAGCAGCTGGCCGAGAACTAAAACCGAGAAGGATACGCAGTATTTT	CASSWPRTKTEKDTQYF
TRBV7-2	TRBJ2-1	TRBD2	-	TGTGCCAGCAGCTCGCGGGGGGGAGGGAGTGAGCAGTTCTTC	CASSSRGGGSEQFF
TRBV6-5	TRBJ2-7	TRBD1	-	TGTGCCAGCAGAACCGCCGGGACAGGGGCCTACGAGCAGTACTTC	CASRTAGTGAYEQYF
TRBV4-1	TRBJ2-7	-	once	TGCGCCAGCAGCCAAGATTCTTGGGGACGGGGCTCCTACGAGCAGTACTTC	CASSQDSWGRGSYEQYF
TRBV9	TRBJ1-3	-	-	TGTGCCAGCAGCGTAGGCCCGTGGTCCGGAAACACCATATATTTT	CASSVGPWSGNTIYF
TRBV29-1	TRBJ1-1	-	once	TGCAGCGTTGAGTCAGTCATGGGACGGGCTTTCTTT	CSVESVMGRAFF
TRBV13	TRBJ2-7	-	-	TGTGCCAGCAGCCCCAGTGGGTGGAGTTCCCTCTCCTACGAGCAGTACTTC	CASSPSGWSSLSYEQYF
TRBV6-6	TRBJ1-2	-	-	TGTGCCAGCAGTTACTCGGGACGGAGATTTTCAGGCTACACCTTC	CASSYSGRRFSGYTF
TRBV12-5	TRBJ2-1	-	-	TGTGCTAGTGGTTTGGTCCCCAGGGGTGGGCAGTTCTTC	CASGLVPRGGQFF
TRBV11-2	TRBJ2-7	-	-	TGTGCCAGCAGCTTAAGGGCCACAAACTACGAGCAGTACTTC	CASSLRATNYEQYF
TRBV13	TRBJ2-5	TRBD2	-	TGTGCCAGCAGCTTATCCCCTGGACTAGCGGTCAAAGAGACCCAGTACTTC	CASSLSPGLAVKETQYF
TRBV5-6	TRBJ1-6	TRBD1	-	TGTGCCAGCAGCTTGGTCCGACAGGGCAGTTCACCCCTCCACTTT	CASSLVRQGSSPLHF
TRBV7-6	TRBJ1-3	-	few	TGTGCCAGCAGCTTAGTCACGGGGATTGGAAACACCATATATTTT	CASSLVTGIGNTIYF
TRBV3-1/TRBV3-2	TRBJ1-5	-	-	TGTGCCAGCACCCTCGGGCCCCTCGGGCATTTT	CASTLGPLGHF
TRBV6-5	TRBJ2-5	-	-	TGTGCCAGCGGGGCCCGACAAGAGACCCAGTACTTC	CASGARQETQYF
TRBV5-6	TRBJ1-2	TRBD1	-	TGTGCCAGCAGCTTGGCGACAGGGATCATTTTGGGTGGCTACACCTTC	CASSLATGIILGGYTF
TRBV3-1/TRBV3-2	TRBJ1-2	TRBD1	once	TGTGCCAGCAGCCAAACCGGGACAGGGGGCAATGGCTACACCTTC	CASSQTGTGGNGYTF
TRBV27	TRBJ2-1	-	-	TGTGCCAGCAAACCCCAAGCAGCCCGATACAATGAGCAGTTCTTC	CASKPQAARYNEQFF
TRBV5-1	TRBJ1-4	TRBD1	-	TGCGCCAGCAGACCTACAGGGGCAACTAATGAAAAACTGTTTTTT	CASRPTGATNEKLFF
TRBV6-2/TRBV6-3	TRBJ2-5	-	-	TGTGCCAGCAGTGACTTCCGGGGCAGGGACAAATTGGAGACCCAGTACTTC	CASSDFRGRDKLETQYF
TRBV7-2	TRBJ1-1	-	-	TGTGCCAGCAGCCCCTGGCCCCGAACTACGAACACTGAAGCTTTCTTT	CASSPWPRTTNTEAFF
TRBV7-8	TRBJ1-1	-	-	TGTGCCAGCAGCCCCGAATTAACTACAGGGAACACTGAAGCTTTCTTT	CASSPELTTGNTEAFF
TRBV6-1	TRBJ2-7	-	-	TGTGCCAGCAGTGAGCGAGAGTACTACGAGCAGTACTTC	CASSEREYYEQYF
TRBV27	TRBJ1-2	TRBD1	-	TGTGCCAGTCTCCGGGCAGGGGGCGCAGGGGATGGCTACACCTTC	CASLRAGGAGDGYTF
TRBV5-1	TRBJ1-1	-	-	TGCGCCAGCAGCTTCCAGGGAAGGACTGAAGCTTTCTTT	CASSFQGRTEAFF
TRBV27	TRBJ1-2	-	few	TGTGCCAGCAGTTTAAACCCTGGACAGATTAATGGCTACACCTTC	CASSLNPGQINGYTF
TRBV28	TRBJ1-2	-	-	TGTGCCAGCAGTTTTCCGTGGGGGCCGGTCTATGGCTACACCTTC	CASSFPWGPVYGYTF
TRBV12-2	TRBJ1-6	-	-	TGTGCAAGTCGCTCGAACCAAGTCCCCCTCCACTTT	CASRSNQVPLHF
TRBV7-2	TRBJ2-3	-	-	TGTGCCAGCAGCGATGATACGCAGTATTTT	CASSDDTQYF
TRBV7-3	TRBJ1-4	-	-	TGTGCCGCCCTAGGGAATGAAAAACTGTTTTTT	CAALGNEKLFF